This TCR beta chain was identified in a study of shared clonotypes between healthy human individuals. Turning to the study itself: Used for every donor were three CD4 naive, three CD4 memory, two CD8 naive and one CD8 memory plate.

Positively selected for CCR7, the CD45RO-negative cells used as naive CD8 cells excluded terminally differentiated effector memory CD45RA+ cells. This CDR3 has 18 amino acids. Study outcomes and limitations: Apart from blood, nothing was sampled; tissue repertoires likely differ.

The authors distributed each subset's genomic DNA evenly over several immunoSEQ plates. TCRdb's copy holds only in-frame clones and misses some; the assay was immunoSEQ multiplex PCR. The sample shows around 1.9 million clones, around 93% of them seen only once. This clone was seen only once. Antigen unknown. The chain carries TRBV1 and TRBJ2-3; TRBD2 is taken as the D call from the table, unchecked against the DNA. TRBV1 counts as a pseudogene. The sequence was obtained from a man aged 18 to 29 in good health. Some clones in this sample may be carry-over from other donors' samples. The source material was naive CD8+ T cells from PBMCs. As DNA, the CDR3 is TGCACCAGCAGCCAAAGTGGTAGCGGGAGGAACAGCACAGATACGCAGTATTTT. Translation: CTSSQSGSGRNSTDTQYF.